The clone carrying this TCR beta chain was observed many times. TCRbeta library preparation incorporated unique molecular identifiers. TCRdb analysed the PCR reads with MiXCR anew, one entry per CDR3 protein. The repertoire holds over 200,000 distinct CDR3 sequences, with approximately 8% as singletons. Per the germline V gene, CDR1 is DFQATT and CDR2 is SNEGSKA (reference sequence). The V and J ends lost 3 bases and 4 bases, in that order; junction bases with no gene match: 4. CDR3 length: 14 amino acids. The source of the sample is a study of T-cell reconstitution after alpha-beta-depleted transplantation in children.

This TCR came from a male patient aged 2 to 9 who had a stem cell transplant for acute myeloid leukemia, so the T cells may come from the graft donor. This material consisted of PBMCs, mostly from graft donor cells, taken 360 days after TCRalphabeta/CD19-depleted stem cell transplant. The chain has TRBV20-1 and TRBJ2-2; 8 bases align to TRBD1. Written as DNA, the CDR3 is TGCAGTGCTAGCAGGGGGCGCGTCACCGGGGAGCTGTTTTTT. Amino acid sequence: CSASRGRVTGELFF.